The 3 T cell receptor beta chains below all came from one sample that was sequenced in a study of T cells after yellow fever vaccination. TCRdb used MiXCR to reprocess the 5' RACE reads, holding one entry per CDR3 protein. The sample yields 230,000 or so distinct CDR3 sequences, over 3% seen once. Specimen: PBMCs, collected 15 days after the yellow fever booster vaccination. The receptors derive from a young man who received the YFV17D yellow fever vaccine.

This clonotype was seen repeatedly, ten times or more. The chain uses TRBV7-2 and TRBJ1-1; D gene uncertain. This CDR3 is 13 amino acids long. The V end lost 3 bases, the J end lost 1 base, and 6 bases lay between the germline ends. Germline V gene data show CDR1 as SGHTA and CDR2 as FQGNSA. CDR3 sequence (DNA): TGTGCCAGCAGCTTCCTCCCGAACACTGAAGCTTTCTTT. Amino acid sequence: CASSFLPNTEAFF.

This clonotype was observed at least ten times. The J gene is TRBJ2-7, the V gene TRBV5-1; TRBD2 agrees at 7 bases. V gave up 4 bases and J gave up 3 bases; unmatched junction bases: 7. The germline CDR1 and CDR2 sequences are SGHRS and YFSETQ. The CDR3 spans 14 residues. CDR3 residues: CASSISGPVYEQYF. The CDR3 DNA follows: TGCGCCAGCAGCATTAGCGGGCCAGTCTACGAGCAGTACTTC. The full variable domain, completed using reference TRBV5-1 and TRBJ2-7, is KAGVTQTPRYLIKTRGQQVTLSCSPISGHRSVSWYQQTPGQGLQFLFEYFSETQRNKGNFPGRFSGRQFSNSRSEMNVSTLELGDSALYLCASSISGPVYEQYFGPGTRLTVT.

This clonotype has ten or more counts. The J gene is TRBJ1-1, the V gene TRBV20-1, with D tentatively TRBD1 (5 bases). This CDR3 region has 17 residues. Trimming left V 4 bases short and J 0 bases short, with 21 bases between. The germline gives CDR1 DFQATT, CDR2 SNEGSKA (reference sequence). The CDR3 bases are TGCAGTGCTACGAGCCACCTCAGGGAGTACATGAACACTGAAGCTTTCTTT. Translation: CSATSHLREYMNTEAFF.